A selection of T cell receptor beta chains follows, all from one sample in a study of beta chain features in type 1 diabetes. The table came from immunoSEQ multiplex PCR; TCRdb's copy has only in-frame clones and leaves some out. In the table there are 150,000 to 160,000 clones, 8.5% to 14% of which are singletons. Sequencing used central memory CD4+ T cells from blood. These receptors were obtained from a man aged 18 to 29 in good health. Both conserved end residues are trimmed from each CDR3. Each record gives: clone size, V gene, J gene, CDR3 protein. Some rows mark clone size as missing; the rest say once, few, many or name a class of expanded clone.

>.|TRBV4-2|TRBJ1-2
ASSQQGQGLYDGYT
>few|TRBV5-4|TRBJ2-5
ASSLEGQETQY
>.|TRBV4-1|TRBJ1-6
ASSQLGGQTNSPLH
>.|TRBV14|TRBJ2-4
ASSRTSGNNPIQY
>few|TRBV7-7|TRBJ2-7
ASSLGQSSSYEQY
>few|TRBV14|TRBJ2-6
ASSRSSGANVLT
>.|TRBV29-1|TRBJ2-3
SAETSGGADEQY
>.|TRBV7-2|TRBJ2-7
ASQRVKGNAEQY
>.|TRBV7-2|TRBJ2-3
ASSSGLAKDTQY
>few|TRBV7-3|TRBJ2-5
ASSLNRGAEQTQY
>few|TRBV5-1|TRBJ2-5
ASSHGLAGQETQY
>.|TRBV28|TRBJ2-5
ASSLITETQY
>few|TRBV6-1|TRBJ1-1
ASSEDRNTEAF
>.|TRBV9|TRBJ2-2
ASSVDRGGTGELF
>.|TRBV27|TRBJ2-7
ASSSYPTGELTYEQY
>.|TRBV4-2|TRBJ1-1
ASSQGKGGLTEAF
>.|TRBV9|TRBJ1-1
ASSVGGINTEAF
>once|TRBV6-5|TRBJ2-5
ASSDPVTQY
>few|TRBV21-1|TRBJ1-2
ASSLGQGAYGYT
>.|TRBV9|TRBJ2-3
ASSVSAGNTDTQY
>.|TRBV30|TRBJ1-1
AWSRVGTEAF
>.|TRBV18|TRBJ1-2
ASSPFRESDGYT